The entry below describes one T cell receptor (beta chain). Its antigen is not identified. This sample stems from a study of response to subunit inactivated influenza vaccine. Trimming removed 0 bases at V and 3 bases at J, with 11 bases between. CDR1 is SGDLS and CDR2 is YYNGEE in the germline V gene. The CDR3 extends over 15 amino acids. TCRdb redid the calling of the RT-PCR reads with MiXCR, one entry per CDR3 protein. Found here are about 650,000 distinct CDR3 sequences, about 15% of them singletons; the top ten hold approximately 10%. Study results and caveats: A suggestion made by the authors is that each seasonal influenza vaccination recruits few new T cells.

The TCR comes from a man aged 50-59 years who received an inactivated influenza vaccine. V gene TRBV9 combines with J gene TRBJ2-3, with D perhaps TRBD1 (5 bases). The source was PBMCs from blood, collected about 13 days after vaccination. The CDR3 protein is CASSVAPAGTDTQYF. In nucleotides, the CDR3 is TGTGCCAGCAGCGTAGCTCCAGCAGGGACAGATACGCAGTATTTT.